These 16 T cell receptor beta chains came from one sample sequenced in a study of vaccination and CD4 T cells after COVID-19. The treatment is: approximately nine-day PBMC culture with coronavirus spike peptide pools or control peptides (ViraFEST assay). Their antigens are not known. Sequence data for DNA of cultured CD4+ T cells were generated by the Oncomine TCR Beta short-read assay. TCRdb fed the PCR reads into MiXCR, producing one record per CDR3 protein. Among roughly 17,000 distinct CDR3 sequences listed, around 32% were seen once. The sequencing input was cultured CD4+ T cells from blood. These receptors were collected from a human donor with COVID-19.

The chain couples TRBV5-4 to TRBJ1-2, with D hard to call. The CDR3 consists of 12 residues. Germline V gene data show CDR1 as SGHNT and CDR2 as YYREEE (reference sequence). Trimming stripped 0 bases from V and 6 bases from J, with 6 bases between. CDR3 DNA: TGTGCCAGCAGCTTGGGTCAGAATGGCTACACCTTC. Translated, it gives CASSLGQNGYTF.

The V and J genes are TRBV12-3 or TRBV12-4 and TRBJ1-5; D is ambiguous. V lost 1 base, J lost 5 bases, and 12 bases lay in between. The CDR3 has 15 residues. CDR3 region: CASSLGAGMHQPQHF. The CDR3 nucleotides are TGTGCCAGCAGTTTAGGTGCGGGGATGCATCAGCCCCAGCATTTT.

The chain has TRBV6-2 or TRBV6-3 and TRBJ2-3; TRBD2 is a possible D gene (6 bases). There are 12 residues in the CDR3. V shed 6 bases and J shed 8 bases, with 12 bases lying between them. Looked up from germline, CDR1 is MNHEY and CDR2 is SVGEGT. For the CDR3, the DNA is TGTGCCAGCAGGTGGGACTCTTCTACGCAGTATTTT. Its translation is CASRWDSSTQYF.

V and J are TRBV9 and TRBJ1-5; perhaps TRBD1 as D (6 bases). The CDR3 is made up of 16 amino acids. V lost 1 base and J lost 5, with 16 bases in between. Germline lookup yields CDR1 SGDLS and CDR2 YYNGEE. The CDR3 sequence is CASSVSGDRMDQPQHF. The CDR3 nucleotides are TGTGCCAGCAGCGTATCGGGTGACAGGATGGATCAGCCCCAGCATTTT.

V is TRBV6-2 or TRBV6-3 and J is TRBJ2-3, with a weak D call TRBD1 (5 bases). Germline V gene data show CDR1 as MNHEY and CDR2 as SVGEGT. The CDR3 is 15 amino acids. Trimming left V 7 bases short and J 2 bases short, with 16 bases between. Here the CDR3 DNA reads TGTGCCAGCAATTTACAGGACCGCAACACAGATACGCAGTATTTT. It is translated as CASNLQDRNTDTQYF.

The chain employs TRBV24-1 and TRBJ1-2; 10 bases map to TRBD1. Germline V gene sequence: CDR1 KGHDR, CDR2 SFDVKD. Trimming cost V 7 bases and J 8 bases; bases outside gene matches: 15. This CDR3 is 16 amino acids long. CDR3 nucleotide sequence: TGTGCCACCAGCCCCGGGACAGGGGCACCTTTGCGCGGCTACACCTTC. Amino acids: CATSPGTGAPLRGYTF.

The chain is built from TRBV20-1 and TRBJ2-6; D remains ambiguous. The CDR3 loop spans 14 amino acids. Germline V lookup: CDR1 DFQATT, CDR2 SNEGSKA (reference sequence). V lost 6 bases and J lost 6, with 15 bases in between. The CDR3 DNA is TGCAGTGCGATAGACCGTGTGTTGGCCAACGTCCTGACTTTC. Its translation: CSAIDRVLANVLTF.

This clonotype occurred a few times. The chain carries TRBV7-3 and TRBJ1-1; unclear D gene. The germline V gene encodes CDR1 SGHTA and CDR2 FQGTGA. CDR3 size: 15 residues. Trimming took 1 base from V and 5 from J, leaving 14 bases between them. This CDR3 reads CASSLRPGSKTEAFF. Here the CDR3 DNA reads TGTGCCAGCAGCTTAAGACCGGGCAGTAAGACTGAAGCTTTCTTT.

This clonotype has only a few counts. The gene calls are TRBV2 and TRBJ2-5; 11 nucleotides align to TRBD2. This CDR3 comprises 17 residues. Unmatched junction bases numbered 14, after V lost 6 bases and J lost 5 bases. From germline, CDR1 is SNHLY and CDR2 FYNNEI. The CDR3 sequence: CASRKTSGVSAGETQYF. In nucleotides, the CDR3 is TGTGCCAGCAGGAAGACTAGCGGGGTGTCAGCTGGGGAGACCCAGTACTTC.

The genes are TRBV25-1 and TRBJ1-1; weak D call: TRBD1 (5 bases). Trimming took 6 bases from V and 3 from J, leaving 11 bases between them. Germline CDR1 reads MGHDK; CDR2 reads SYGVNS. This CDR3 has 13 amino acids. The CDR3 spells CASSPRGDTEAFF. The CDR3 coding sequence is TGTGCCAGCAGCCCACGGGGGGACACTGAAGCTTTCTTT.

Here the CDR3 DNA reads TGTGCCAGCTCACCAAGTATGCCCGGGACAGGCTATTCACCCCTCCACTTT. Its protein is CASSPSMPGTGYSPLHF. The J gene is TRBJ1-6, the V gene TRBV18; 8 bases agree with TRBD1. V was clipped by 2 bases and J by 8 bases; unmatched bases: 11. Looked up from germline, CDR1 is KGHSH and CDR2 is LQKENI. This CDR3 region has 17 residues.

This sequence joins TRBV4-2 and TRBJ2-5, with 7 bases aligning to TRBD2. This CDR3 spans 14 amino acids. Germline CDR1 is LGHNA and CDR2 is YNFKEQ. V lost 2 bases, J lost 6 bases, and 6 bases stayed unmatched. CDR3 DNA sequence: TGTGCCAGCAGCCAAACGTCGGGGGGAAAGACCCAGTACTTC. Protein sequence: CASSQTSGGKTQYF.

This chain joins TRBV5-6 and TRBJ2-7; 7 bases map to TRBD2. The CDR3 has 13 amino acids. V trimming: 6 bases; J trimming: 3 bases; junction bases outside the gene matches: 6. CDR1 and CDR2 from the germline V gene are SGHDT and YYEEEE. Written as DNA, the CDR3 is TGTGCCAGCACCCCGAGGGAGGGCTACGAGCAGTACTTC. The encoded protein is CASTPREGYEQYF.

This clonotype came up a few times. This chain links TRBV7-2 with TRBJ2-7; no clear D gene. CDR3 length: 14 amino acids. Looked up from germline, CDR1 is SGHTA and CDR2 is FQGNSA. Trimming took 0 bases from V and 4 from J, leaving 10 bases between them. CDR3 amino acids: CASSLARDWYEQYF. In nucleotides, the CDR3 is TGTGCCAGCAGCTTAGCTAGGGATTGGTACGAGCAGTACTTC.

The V gene is TRBV19, the J gene TRBJ2-7; D unclear. CDR3 length: 13 residues. V was trimmed by 7 bases and J by 2 bases, leaving 12 bases between them. Germline V lookup: CDR1 LNHDA, CDR2 SQIVND (reference sequence). CDR3 sequence (DNA): TGTGCCAGTACCCCAAGGCCTCCCTACGAGCAGTACTTC. Encoded protein: CASTPRPPYEQYF. Based on the CDR3 plus reference TRBV19 and TRBJ2-7, the full variable domain is DGGITQSPKYLFRKEGQNVTLSCEQNLNHDAMYWYRQDPGQGLRLIYYSQIVNDFQKGDIAEGYSVSREKKESFPLTVTSAQKNPTAFYLCASTPRPPYEQYFGPGTRLTVT.

The sample holds a few counts of this clonotype. This sequence joins TRBV5-4 and TRBJ2-1; no reliable D call. Germline V gene lookup returns CDR1 SGHNT and CDR2 YYREEE (reference sequence). Trimming shortened V by 6 bases and J by 9 bases, and 22 bases separated the two germline ends. The CDR3 is 15 amino acids. The CDR3 here is CASTMKLDLLGEQFF. The CDR3 DNA is TGTGCCAGCACGATGAAGCTAGACCTGCTTGGTGAGCAGTTCTTC. Full variable domain (remainder filled in from reference TRBV5-4 and TRBJ2-1): ETGVTQSPTHLIKTRGQQVTLRCSSQSGHNTVSWYQQALGQGPQFIFQYYREEENGRGNFPPRFSGLQFPNYSSELNVNALELDDSALYLCASTMKLDLLGEQFFGPGTRLTVL.